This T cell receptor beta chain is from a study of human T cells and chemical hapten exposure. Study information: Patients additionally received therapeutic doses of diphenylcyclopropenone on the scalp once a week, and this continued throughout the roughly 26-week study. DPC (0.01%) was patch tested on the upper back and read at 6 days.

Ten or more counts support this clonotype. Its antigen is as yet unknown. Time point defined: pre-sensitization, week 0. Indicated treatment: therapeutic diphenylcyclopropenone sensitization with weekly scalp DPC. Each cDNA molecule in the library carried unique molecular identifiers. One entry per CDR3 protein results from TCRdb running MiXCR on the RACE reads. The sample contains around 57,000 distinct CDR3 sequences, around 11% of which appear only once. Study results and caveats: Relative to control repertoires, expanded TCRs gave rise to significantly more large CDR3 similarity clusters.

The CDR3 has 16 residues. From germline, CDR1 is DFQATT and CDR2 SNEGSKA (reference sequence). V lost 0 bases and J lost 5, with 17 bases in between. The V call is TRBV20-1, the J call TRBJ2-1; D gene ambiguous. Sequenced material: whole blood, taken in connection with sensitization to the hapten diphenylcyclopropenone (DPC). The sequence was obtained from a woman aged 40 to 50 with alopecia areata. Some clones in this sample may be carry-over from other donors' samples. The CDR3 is CSAREPWAAPDNEQFF. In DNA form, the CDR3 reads TGCAGTGCTAGAGAGCCCTGGGCTGCTCCTGACAATGAGCAGTTCTTC.